This entry lists 17 T cell receptor beta chains sequenced from one sample in a study of blood T cell repertoires in COVID-19. Using immunoSEQ multiplex PCR, the repertoire was profiled, and TCRdb retains in-frame clones only, with some absent. The sample consists of under 300,000 clones, roughly 80% of them appearing once. The sequencing sample was made of peripheral blood. The receptor set was obtained from a woman younger than 35 with acute or convalescent COVID-19.

The chain recombines TRBV7-6 with TRBJ2-7, with 7 bases matching TRBD2. The V segment lost 0 bases and the J segment 5 bases; nucleotides outside the gene matches: 4. CDR3 length: 14 amino acids. CDR1 is SGHVS, CDR2 FNYEAQ, per germline. The CDR3: CASSLAGGPHEQYF. The CDR3 nucleotides are TGTGCCAGCAGCTTAGCGGGAGGGCCCCACGAGCAGTACTTC.

The V gene is TRBV19, the J gene TRBJ1-1; 7 bases map to TRBD1. Germline assignment: CDR1 LNHDA and CDR2 SQIVND (reference sequence). The CDR3 is 14 residues long. Trimming took 4 bases from V and 3 from J; bases not matched to a gene: 5. CDR3 loop: CASSTQTGYTEAFF. The CDR3 DNA reads TGTGCCAGTAGTACCCAGACAGGGTACACTGAAGCTTTCTTT.

This clone appeared a few times. J is TRBJ1-6 and V is TRBV19; the D is unclear. The ends were cut back, 7 bases at V and 2 bases at J, with 9 bases in the middle. The germline CDR1 and CDR2 sequences are LNHDA and SQIVND (reference sequence). This CDR3 region has 14 residues. In nucleotides, the CDR3 is TGTGCCAGTACGCTAGCCCCCTATAATTCACCCCTCCACTTT. Translating gives CASTLAPYNSPLHF.

The chain employs TRBV19 and TRBJ1-5; TRBD1 aligns across 7 bases. Trimming at V came to 4 bases and at J to 2 bases, leaving 5 bases not matched to a gene. Germline loops: CDR1 LNHDA, CDR2 SQIVND (reference sequence). The CDR3 totals 15 residues. The CDR3 nucleotides read TGTGCCAGTAGTACGCGACAGGGTGGCAATCAGCCCCAGCATTTT. Translation gives CASSTRQGGNQPQHF. Full variable domain (rest looked up from reference TRBV19 and TRBJ1-5): DGGITQSPKYLFRKEGQNVTLSCEQNLNHDAMYWYRQDPGQGLRLIYYSQIVNDFQKGDIAEGYSVSREKKESFPLTVTSAQKNPTAFYLCASSTRQGGNQPQHFGDGTRLSIL.

This clone occurred once. This sequence joins TRBV9 and TRBJ2-3, with 10 positions matching TRBD2. Germline V lookup: CDR1 SGDLS, CDR2 YYNGEE. V was pared by 0 bases and J by 4 bases, with 8 bases of the junction left unmatched. This CDR3 spans 17 amino acids. For the CDR3, the DNA is TGTGCCAGCAGCGTAGTAGGCCTAGCGGGAGTGGCAGATACGCAGTATTTT. Its protein product is CASSVVGLAGVADTQYF.

Notes on this clone: Other DNA sequences of this sample code for an identical CDR3. The J gene is TRBJ2-1, the V gene TRBV5-1; TRBD1 agrees at 7 bases. The CDR3 loop spans 15 amino acids. The trim removed 0 bases at V and 3 bases at J, leaving 3 bases unmatched. From germline, CDR1 is SGHRS and CDR2 YFSETQ. CDR3 residues: CASSLVGGSYNEQFF. In DNA, the CDR3 is TGCGCCAGCAGCTTGGTAGGGGGCAGCTACAATGAGCAGTTCTTC.

The chain links TRBV3-1 (or the pseudogene TRBV3-2) to TRBJ1-6; 7 bases map to TRBD1. The J segment lost 3 bases and the V segment lost 4 bases, leaving 24 bases of the junction unmatched. This CDR3 comprises 22 residues. Germline CDR1 is LGHDT and CDR2 is YNNKEL (reference sequence). Here the CDR3 reads CASSLILPHRGLLNIYNSPLHF. In nucleotides, the CDR3 is TGTGCCAGCAGCCTAATCCTTCCCCACAGGGGTCTTTTGAATATCTATAATTCACCCCTCCACTTT.

This clone appeared once. The chain combines TRBV5-4 with TRBJ1-2; TRBD1 matches 10 bases. Germline V CDR1 and CDR2: SGHNT, YYREEE (reference sequence). The trim removed 3 bases at V and 4 bases at J, leaving 3 bases unmatched. The CDR3 loop spans 14 amino acids. CDR3 nucleotides: TGTGCCAGCAGCTGGGGACAGGGGACCTATGGCTACACCTTC. Amino acids: CASSWGQGTYGYTF.

This chain uses TRBV30 with TRBJ1-5; 8 bases match TRBD1. After removal of 0 bases from V and 6 bases from J, the junction contained 1 base not matched to a gene. Germline CDR1 is GTSNPN and CDR2 is SVGIG (reference sequence). This CDR3 region has 13 residues. The CDR3 is CAWSVTGAQPQHF. The CDR3 DNA is TGTGCCTGGAGTGTGACAGGGGCTCAGCCCCAGCATTTT.

The chain combines TRBV5-4 with TRBJ2-3; D not certain. Germline V gene data show CDR1 as SGHNT and CDR2 as YYREEE (reference sequence). The CDR3 spans 14 residues. Trimming took 2 bases from V and 3 from J, leaving 10 bases between them. The CDR3 is CASSFLSGTDTQYF. Here the CDR3 DNA reads TGTGCCAGCAGCTTTTTGTCCGGGACAGATACGCAGTATTTT.

The rearrangement joins TRBV28 to TRBJ1-1, with no clear D. This CDR3 has 13 amino acids. Trimming took 6 bases from V and 6 from J, leaving 14 bases between them. Germline-derived CDR1 and CDR2 are MDHEN and SYDVKM. The CDR3 spells CASSPGLAAEAFF. In nucleotides, the CDR3 is TGTGCCAGCAGCCCGGGCCTAGCCGCTGAAGCTTTCTTT.

This clone was seen a handful of times. The chain recombines TRBV27 with TRBJ1-6; D is undetermined. This CDR3 is 14 amino acids long. V was pared by 7 bases and J by 9 bases, with 16 bases between. Germline V gene data show CDR1 as MNHEY and CDR2 as SMNVEV (reference sequence). CDR3 sequence: CASNVVGAGSPLHF. The CDR3, as DNA: TGTGCCAGCAACGTGGTGGGAGCGGGTTCACCCCTCCACTTT.

The gene calls are TRBV28 and TRBJ1-1; no clear D. Trimming took off 8 bases at V and 3 bases at J, with 10 bases between the two ends. CDR1 is MDHEN, CDR2 SYDVKM, per germline. This CDR3 has 12 residues. The DNA for the CDR3 is TGTGCCAGCCTTGGGCTGTACACTGAAGCTTTCTTT. Residues: CASLGLYTEAFF.

The gene calls are TRBV13 and TRBJ2-7, with 8 nucleotides matching TRBD2. V lost 8 bases and J lost 3; bases outside the gene matches: 6. The CDR3 runs to 13 residues. Germline CDR1 and CDR2: PRHDT and FYEKMQ (reference sequence). CDR3 in amino acids: CASGHAGGYEQYF. In nucleotides, the CDR3 is TGTGCCAGCGGTCACGCGGGGGGCTACGAGCAGTACTTC. Full variable domain (missing parts from reference TRBV13 and TRBJ2-7): AAGVIQSPRHLIKEKRETATLKCYPIPRHDTVYWYQQGPGQDPQFLISFYEKMQSDKGSIPDRFSAQQFSDYHSELNMSSLELGDSALYFCASGHAGGYEQYFGPGTRLTVT.

V and J are TRBV5-3 and TRBJ2-7; TRBD1 matches at 7 bases. TRBV5-3 is classed as an ORF, of uncertain function. CDR3 size: 15 residues. V lost 5 bases to trimming and J lost 3 bases; unmatched junction nucleotides: 11. The CDR3 loop is CARRDVDREIYEQYF. The CDR3 DNA reads as TGTGCCAGAAGGGATGTAGACAGGGAAATCTACGAGCAGTACTTC.

The chain joins TRBV24-1 to TRBJ2-1; TRBD2 matches at 8 bases. CDR3 length equals 14 residues. With V trimmed by 4 bases and J by 7 bases, 5 bases remained unmatched. The germline V gene encodes CDR1 KGHDR and CDR2 SFDVKD. CDR3 DNA sequence: TGTGCCACCAGTGAACCTAGCGGGCTTAATGAGCAGTTCTTC. This codes for CATSEPSGLNEQFF.

The chain has TRBV3-1 (or the pseudogene TRBV3-2) and TRBJ2-3; D remains unclear. The V end lost 3 bases, the J end lost 0 bases, and 10 bases lay between the germline ends. Germline-derived CDR1 and CDR2 are LGHDT and YNNKEL (reference sequence). The CDR3 has 15 amino acids. CDR3: CASSHPAGSTDTQYF. In DNA form, the CDR3 reads TGTGCCAGCAGCCATCCGGCCGGGAGCACAGATACGCAGTATTTT.